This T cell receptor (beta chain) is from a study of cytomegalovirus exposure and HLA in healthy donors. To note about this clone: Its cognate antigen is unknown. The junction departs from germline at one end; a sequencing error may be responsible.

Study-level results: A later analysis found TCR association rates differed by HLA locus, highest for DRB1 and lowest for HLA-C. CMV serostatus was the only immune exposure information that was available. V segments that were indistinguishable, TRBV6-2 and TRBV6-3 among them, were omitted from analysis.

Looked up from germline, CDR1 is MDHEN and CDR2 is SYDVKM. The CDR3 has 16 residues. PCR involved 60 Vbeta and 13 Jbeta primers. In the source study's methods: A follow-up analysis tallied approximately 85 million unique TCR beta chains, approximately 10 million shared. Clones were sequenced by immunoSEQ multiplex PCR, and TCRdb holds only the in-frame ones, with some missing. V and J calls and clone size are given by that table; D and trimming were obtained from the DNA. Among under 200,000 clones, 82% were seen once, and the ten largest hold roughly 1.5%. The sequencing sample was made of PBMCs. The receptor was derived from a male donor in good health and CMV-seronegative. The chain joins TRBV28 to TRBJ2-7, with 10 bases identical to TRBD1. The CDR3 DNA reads TGTGCCAGCCACCTCAGCTCGGGACAGGGGACCTACGAACAGTACTTC. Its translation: CASHLSSGQGTYEQYF.